A single sample is the source of the 6 T cell receptor beta chains below, sequenced in a study of human T cells and chemical hapten exposure. Time point denoted: healthy volunteer bleed at 2 weeks. From whole blood left unfractionated, total RNA was extracted. In TCRdb, the RACE reads were re-called with MiXCR into one record per CDR3 protein. The sample consists of about 46,000 distinct CDR3 sequences, over 3.5% of them appearing once. The specimen was whole blood. These receptors were obtained from a female donor in good health. Some clones in this sample may be carry-over from other donors' samples.

This clonotype was counted many times. This chain links TRBV7-8 with TRBJ2-1; no clear D gene. The CDR3 length is 15 residues. V lost 1 base, J lost 10 bases, and 17 bases lay in between. From germline, CDR1 is SGHVS and CDR2 FQNEAQ. This CDR3 is CASSLGAAGPSEQFF. For the CDR3, the DNA is TGTGCCAGCAGCTTAGGGGCAGCTGGACCGTCCGAGCAGTTCTTC.

This clonotype appeared many times. The V call is TRBV20-1, the J call TRBJ2-7, with no clear D. The length of the CDR3 is 12 residues. The germline V gene encodes CDR1 DFQATT and CDR2 SNEGSKA (reference sequence). Trimming left V 3 bases short and J 2 bases short, with 8 bases between. The CDR3 nucleotides are TGCAGTGCTAGTGGGCATGCCTACGAGCAGTACTTC. This sequence encodes CSASGHAYEQYF.

This clonotype occurred many times. The gene calls are TRBV28 and TRBJ1-2, with a possible D match to TRBD1 (6 bases). This CDR3 comprises 16 residues. CDR1 and CDR2 (germline): MDHEN, SYDVKM. Trimming removed 5 bases from V and 4 bases from J, with 20 bases in between. The CDR3 sequence: CASSLYTGQTTYGYTF. The CDR3 nucleotides are TGTGCCAGCAGTCTTTACACGGGACAAACGACCTATGGCTACACCTTC.

This clonotype was counted at least ten times. The V and J genes are TRBV18 and TRBJ2-2; 8 nucleotides match TRBD2. Trimming cost V 3 bases and J 7 bases; bases outside gene matches: 7. This CDR3 has 15 residues. Per the germline V gene, CDR1 is KGHSH and CDR2 is LQKENI. The CDR3: CASSPRGLDIGELFF. CDR3 in DNA: TGTGCCAGCTCACCCAGGGGACTAGACATCGGGGAGCTGTTTTTT.

This chain connects TRBV20-1 to TRBJ2-7; a weak D match, TRBD1 (6 bases). Germline lookup yields CDR1 DFQATT and CDR2 SNEGSKA (reference sequence). V shed 6 bases and J shed 4 bases, with 28 bases lying between them. The CDR3 runs 17 residues. CDR3 coding DNA: TGCAGTGCCAGGGGCCCTGTTGGGGATTGGATCAAGTACGAGCAGTACTTC. Translation: CSARGPVGDWIKYEQYF.

As concerns this clonotype: A single base separates this from a much larger clone, so it may be a read error. The chain recombines TRBV4-3 with TRBJ1-6, with a tentative D call TRBD1 (5 bases). CDR1 and CDR2 from the germline V gene are LGHNA and YSLEER. This CDR3 region has 17 residues. The CDR3 coding sequence is TGCGCCAGCAGCCCCTGGGGGATGAGCTCCTATAATTCACCCCTCAACTTT. Translation: CASSPWGMSSYNSPLNF.